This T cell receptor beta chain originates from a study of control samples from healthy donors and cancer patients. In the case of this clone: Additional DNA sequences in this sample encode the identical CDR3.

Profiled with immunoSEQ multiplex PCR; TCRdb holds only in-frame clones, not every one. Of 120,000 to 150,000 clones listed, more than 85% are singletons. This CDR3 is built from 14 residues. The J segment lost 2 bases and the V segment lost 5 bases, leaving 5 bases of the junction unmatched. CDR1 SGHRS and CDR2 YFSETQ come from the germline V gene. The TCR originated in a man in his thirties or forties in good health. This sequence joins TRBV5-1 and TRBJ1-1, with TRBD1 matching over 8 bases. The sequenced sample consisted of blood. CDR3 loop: CASSSGTGNTEAFF. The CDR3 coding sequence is TGCGCCAGCAGTTCCGGGACAGGCAACACTGAAGCTTTCTTT.